This T cell receptor beta chain was obtained from a study of shared clonotypes between healthy human individuals. Across the study: Sampling drew on donors who were two women and a few men aged 18 to 49.

As defined, naive CD8 cells were CD45RO-negative and positively selected for CCR7, with terminally differentiated effector memory CD45RA+ cells excluded. All of the donors resided in Nashville, Tennessee, and each was a Caucasian adult. This table comes from immunoSEQ multiplex PCR, and its TCRdb copy is limited to in-frame clones, with some not included. The table includes some 2.1 million clones, just under 95% detected once. CDR3 length equals 15 residues. CDR1 LGHNA and CDR2 YSLEER come from the germline V gene. V trimming: 0 bases; J trimming: 2 bases; junction bases outside the gene matches: 4. With respect to this clone: The antigen is unknown.

Study-wide points: Richness estimates generally favored naive over memory subsets. A few donors showed sharing of roughly 5% of naive CD4 clonotypes.

V is TRBV4-3 and J is TRBJ2-7, with 7 bases fitting TRBD2. The clonotype comes from a man in his late teens or twenties in good health. Some clones in this sample may be carry-over from other donors' samples. The sequenced sample was naive CD8+ T cells from PBMCs. For the CDR3, the DNA is TGCGCCAGCAGCCAAGATTTAGGACTAGCCTACGAGCAGTACTTC. Amino acid sequence: CASSQDLGLAYEQYF.